One and the same sample provided the 15 T cell receptor beta chains below, sequenced in a study of T cells after yellow fever vaccination. From the 5' RACE reads, TCRdb called clonotypes with MiXCR, one entry per CDR3 protein. The table lists some 120,000 distinct CDR3 sequences, over 8% of them singletons. Source: CD8+ T cells sorted from PBMCs, taken on the day of the yellow fever booster vaccination. These receptor sequences come from a man aged 18 to 35 who received the YFV17D yellow fever vaccine.

This clonotype was detected a few times. The DNA for the CDR3 is TGTGCCAGCAGCTTAGGAGGGACGGGCGGGTTCGAGCAGTACTTC. Translated: CASSLGGTGGFEQYF. The V gene is TRBV7-2, the J gene TRBJ2-7, with D perhaps given as TRBD1 or TRBD2 (5 bases each). This CDR3 comprises 15 residues. V dropped 1 base and J dropped 6 bases, with 16 bases sitting between them. Germline CDR1 is SGHTA and CDR2 is FQGNSA. Full variable domain (remainder filled in from reference TRBV7-2 and TRBJ2-7): GAGVSQSPSNKVTEKGKDVELRCDPISGHTALYWYRQSLGQGLEFLIYFQGNSAPDKSGLPSDRFSAERTGGSVSTLTIQRTQQEDSAVYLCASSLGGTGGFEQYFGPGTRLTVT.

This clonotype was found many times. The chain combines TRBV12-3 or TRBV12-4 with TRBJ2-3; the match to TRBD1 covers 8 bases. The CDR3 spans 18 residues. Trimming took 7 bases from V and 1 from J; bases not matched to a gene: 16. The DNA for the CDR3 is TGTGCCAGCACCCCCATGGGGGTCTTGGGACAGGGCACAGATACGCAGTATTTT. It specifies CASTPMGVLGQGTDTQYF.

This rearrangement joins TRBV4-1 to TRBJ2-3; 8 bases are a match to TRBD2. V was pared by 0 bases and J by 5 bases, with 4 bases of the junction left unmatched. The germline gives CDR1 MGHRA, CDR2 YSYEKL. The CDR3 covers 15 residues. CDR3 coding DNA: TGCGCCAGCAGCCAAGATTCGGGGGGGATAGATACGCAGTATTTT. It specifies CASSQDSGGIDTQYF.

The V and J genes are TRBV4-1 and TRBJ1-4; perhaps TRBD1 as D (5 bases). V lost 0 bases to trimming and J lost 10 bases, with 15 bases between them. In germline, CDR1 is MGHRA, CDR2 YSYEKL. The CDR3 totals 15 residues. CDR3 in amino acids: CASSQDPRVYVKLFF. As DNA, the CDR3 is TGCGCCAGCAGCCAAGACCCCAGGGTTTATGTAAAACTGTTTTTT.

The chain links TRBV20-1 to TRBJ2-1; 10 bases match TRBD2. Germline lookup yields CDR1 DFQATT and CDR2 SNEGSKA (reference sequence). This CDR3 has 14 residues. Losses at the gene ends were 6 bases for V and 2 bases for J; bases not matched to a gene: 4. The CDR3 nucleotides are TGCAGTGCACCCACTAGCGGGACCTACAATGAGCAGTTCTTC. It codes for CSAPTSGTYNEQFF.

This rearrangement joins TRBV7-9 to TRBJ2-5, with D uncertain. Germline CDR1 is SEHNR and CDR2 is FQNEAQ (reference sequence). The CDR3 is 13 amino acids. Trimming removed 7 bases at V and 1 base at J, with 10 bases between. The DNA for the CDR3 is TGTGCCAGCATCAGGAGCCTCCAAGAGACCCAGTACTTC. This encodes CASIRSLQETQYF. The entire variable domain, with the rest obtained from reference TRBV7-9 and TRBJ2-5, is as follows: DTGVSQNPRHKITKRGQNVTFRCDPISEHNRLYWYRQTLGQGPEFLTYFQNEAQLEKSRLLSDRFSAERPKGSFSTLEIQRTEQGDSAMYLCASIRSLQETQYFGPGTRLLVL.

The table lists this clonotype with a few counts. The chain uses TRBV12-3 or TRBV12-4 and TRBJ2-2; TRBD2 matches 7 bases. The V segment lost 0 bases and the J segment 5 bases; nucleotides outside the gene matches: 9. The CDR3 length is 17 residues. The CDR3 spells CASSLAVGGGKTGELFF. The CDR3 DNA sequence: TGTGCCAGCAGTTTAGCGGTCGGCGGGGGAAAGACCGGGGAGCTGTTTTTT.

The chain carries TRBV6-5 and TRBJ1-5; D gene unclear. The CDR3 is 13 amino acids. Germline V CDR1 and CDR2: MNHEY, SVGAGI. Deletions cut 5 bases from V and 5 bases from J, with 10 bases between. The CDR3 reads CASSTTWDQPQHF. CDR3 DNA sequence: TGTGCCAGCAGTACCACGTGGGATCAGCCCCAGCATTTT.

A few counts support this clonotype. The chain carries TRBV12-3 or TRBV12-4 and TRBJ1-2, with D possibly TRBD1 on 6 matching bases. Trimming stripped 3 bases from V and 7 bases from J, with 12 bases between. This CDR3 spans 13 amino acids. CDR3 loop: CASSLGGVGGYTF. The CDR3 DNA follows: TGTGCCAGCAGTTTGGGGGGCGTGGGTGGCTACACCTTC.

This clonotype came up many times. The chain joins TRBV5-1 to TRBJ2-7; D possibly matches TRBD1 or TRBD2 (6 bases each). The V gene's germline CDR1 is SGHRS and CDR2 YFSETQ. The CDR3 totals 13 residues. Between the trimmed V and J ends, which lost 1 base and 13 bases, there was a span of 18 bases. The CDR3, as DNA: TGCGCCAGCAGCTTGCCCCAAGGGGGGCAGGGCTACGTC. Protein product: CASSLPQGGQGYV.

V and J are TRBV12-3 or TRBV12-4 and TRBJ2-5, with D possibly matching TRBD1 (6 bases). This CDR3 has 14 residues. The V end lost 3 bases, the J end lost 2 bases, and 10 bases lay between the germline ends. Here the CDR3 reads CASSFYRVQETQYF. In DNA, the CDR3 is TGTGCCAGCAGTTTCTACAGGGTTCAAGAGACCCAGTACTTC.

The V gene is TRBV7-9, the J gene TRBJ1-5, with D perhaps matching TRBD1 (6 bases). The germline V gene encodes CDR1 SEHNR and CDR2 FQNEAQ (reference sequence). The V gene lost 3 bases and the J gene lost 8 bases, with 8 bases spanning the gap. There are 12 residues in the CDR3. The CDR3 DNA reads as TGTGCCAGCAGCTTCGGGGGCGAGCCCCAGCATTTT. Translation gives CASSFGGEPQHF. Supplemented by reference TRBV7-9 and TRBJ1-5, the full variable domain reads DTGVSQNPRHKITKRGQNVTFRCDPISEHNRLYWYRQTLGQGPEFLTYFQNEAQLEKSRLLSDRFSAERPKGSFSTLEIQRTEQGDSAMYLCASSFGGEPQHFGDGTRLSIL.

The rearrangement joins TRBV9 to TRBJ2-6; 9 positions match TRBD1. This CDR3 spans 18 amino acids. Germline loops: CDR1 SGDLS, CDR2 YYNGEE. The trim removed 4 bases at V and 2 bases at J, leaving 10 bases unmatched. The CDR3 bases are TGTGCCAGCAGCCCCAGGGCGGGACAGGGTCCTGGGGCCAACGTCCTGACTTTC. It specifies CASSPRAGQGPGANVLTF.

This clonotype was found a few times. The chain combines TRBV7-2 with TRBJ1-3; D might be TRBD1 (5 bases). V dropped 4 bases and J dropped 6 bases, with 19 bases sitting between them. Germline V gives CDR1 SGHTA, CDR2 FQGNSA. This CDR3 is built from 16 residues. The CDR3 spells CASSSPGGGLENTIYF. For the CDR3, the DNA is TGTGCCAGCAGCTCGCCCGGGGGAGGCCTAGAAAACACCATATATTTT.

This clonotype showed up just a few times. This chain connects TRBV4-3 to TRBJ1-6; D is ambiguous. The CDR3 has 14 residues. Germline assignment: CDR1 LGHNA and CDR2 YSLEER. V dropped 0 bases and J dropped 14 bases, with 14 bases sitting between them. CDR3: CASSQEPSSGALHF. The CDR3 bases are TGCGCCAGCAGCCAAGAACCCAGTTCTGGGGCCCTCCACTTT.